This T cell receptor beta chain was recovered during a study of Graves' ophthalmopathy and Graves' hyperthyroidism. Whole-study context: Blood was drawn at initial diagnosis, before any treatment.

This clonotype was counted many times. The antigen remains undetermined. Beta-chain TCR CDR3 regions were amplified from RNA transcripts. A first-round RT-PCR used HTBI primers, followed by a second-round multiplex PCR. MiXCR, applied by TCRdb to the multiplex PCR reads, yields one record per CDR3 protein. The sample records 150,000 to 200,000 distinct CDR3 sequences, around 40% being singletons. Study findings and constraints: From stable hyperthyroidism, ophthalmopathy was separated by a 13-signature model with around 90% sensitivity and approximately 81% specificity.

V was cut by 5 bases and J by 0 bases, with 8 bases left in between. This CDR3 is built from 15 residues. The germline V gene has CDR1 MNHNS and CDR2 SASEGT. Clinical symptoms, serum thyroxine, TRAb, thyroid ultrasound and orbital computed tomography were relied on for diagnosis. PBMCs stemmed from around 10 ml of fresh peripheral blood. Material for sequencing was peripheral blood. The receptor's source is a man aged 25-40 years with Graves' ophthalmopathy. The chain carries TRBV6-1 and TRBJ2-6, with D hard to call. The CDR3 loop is CASSKEFSGANVLTF. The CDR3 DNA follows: TGTGCCAGCAGTAAGGAGTTCTCTGGGGCCAACGTCCTGACTTTC.